This T cell receptor beta chain came from a study of CXCR3-negative and CXCR3-positive naive CD8 T cells. Study findings and constraints: CXCR3-positive naive cells carried more hydrophobic TRB CDR3s than CXCR3-negative ones. CXCR3 expression dropped partially after cryopreservation, and most assays relied on fresh PBMCs.

Germline values: CDR1 SGHTA, CDR2 FQGNSA. This CDR3 contains 12 residues. TRB cDNA libraries were made by UMI-labeled 5' RACE. Reanalyzing the 5' RACE reads, TCRdb keeps one entry per CDR3 protein, without DNA. This table holds about 130,000 distinct CDR3 sequences. In the case of this clonotype: Its target is unknown.

This receptor was identified in a human donor in good health. Some clones in this sample may be carry-over from other donors' samples. The rearrangement uses TRBV7-2 and TRBJ1-6. Sequencing was carried out using naive CXCR3+ CD8+ T cells from blood. Subset defined: CD45RO-CCR7+CD27+CD95- naive CD8+ T cells expressing CXCR3 (TNR3+). This chain's CDR3 is CASGPYNSPLHF.